This TCR beta chain came from a study of tumor-infiltrating lymphocytes in localized non-small cell lung cancer. Study-level information: Each patient gave resected tumor and non-adjacent uninvolved lung tissue.

The table lists this clone with a few counts. The junction had 4 bases not matched to a gene; V was cut back by 5 bases and J by 8 bases. This CDR3 has 12 amino acids. Germline V CDR1 and CDR2: SGHAT, FQNNGV. Some clones are missing from TCRdb's copy, which holds only in-frame ones; the method was immunoSEQ multiplex PCR. The data show 15,000 to 20,000 clones, under 85% seen once. The rearrangement uses TRBV11-2 and TRBJ2-3; the match to TRBD2 covers 7 bases. Material for sequencing was lung tumor tissue. The sequence came from a human donor with non-small cell lung cancer. CDR3 sequence: CASSPGEGTQYF. The CDR3 bases are TGTGCCAGCAGCCCCGGGGAGGGTACGCAGTATTTT.